These T cell receptor beta chains were read from a single sample in a study of beta chain features in type 1 diabetes. Using immunoSEQ multiplex PCR, the repertoire was profiled, and TCRdb retains in-frame clones only, with some absent. The table records about 140,000 clones, 9.5% to 10% of them present only once. The sample consisted of central memory CD4+ T cells from blood. The receptors stem from a woman in her thirties or forties in good health. Each CDR3 is given with its conserved first and last residue. A D gene is named only where the DNA matches it firmly. Expanded clones are given a class, and other clones once, few, many or no size at all.

j_call | cdr3_length | clone_size | v_call | d_call | cdr3_nt | cdr3_aa
TRBJ2-5 | 15 | . | TRBV9 | TRBD2 | TGTGCCAGCAGCGTAGCGGGGGGGGGCCGGGAGACCCAGTACTTC | CASSVAGGGRETQYF
TRBJ2-3 | 13 | . | TRBV19 | . | TGTGCCAGTAGTATAGATCAGGGAGATACGCAGTATTTT | CASSIDQGDTQYF
TRBJ2-7 | 17 | . | TRBV5-1 | TRBD2 | TGCGCCAGCAGCTGGACATTCGGGAGGGAGAGCTCCTACGAGCAGTACTTC | CASSWTFGRESSYEQYF
TRBJ2-7 | 16 | many | TRBV29-1 | TRBD1 | TGCAGCGTACAGGGGGCGCACAGCACAGACCCAGACGAGCAGTACTTC | CSVQGAHSTDPDEQYF
TRBJ2-3 | 15 | few | TRBV5-5 | TRBD1 | TGTGCCAGCAGCATCCGGGACAGGAGCCCAGATACGCAGTATTTT | CASSIRDRSPDTQYF
TRBJ2-1 | 12 | few | TRBV9 | . | TGTGCCAGCAGCGTGAATGAGCGGGAGCAGTTCTTC | CASSVNEREQFF
TRBJ1-2 | 14 | few | TRBV5-1 | TRBD1 | TGCGCCAGTAACCAGGGACAGGGAGAAGGTGGCTACACCTTC | CASNQGQGEGGYTF
TRBJ1-2 | 13 | few | TRBV27 | . | TGTGCCAGCAGTTTTTCCCAGGGGCTTGGCTACACCTTC | CASSFSQGLGYTF
TRBJ1-1 | 14 | many | TRBV6-5 | TRBD1 | TGTGCCAGCGGCCGGACAGGGGAGGCCACTGAAGCTTTCTTT | CASGRTGEATEAFF
TRBJ2-1 | 16 | few | TRBV5-4 | TRBD2 | TGTGCCAGCAGCCCGGTCCCGGGACTAGCGATACGGGAGCAGTTCTTC | CASSPVPGLAIREQFF
TRBJ2-1 | 14 | . | TRBV10-3 | . | TGTGCCATCCGTGGTACAGGGATCTACAATGAGCAGTTCTTC | CAIRGTGIYNEQFF
TRBJ2-2 | 13 | many | TRBV2 | TRBD2 | TGTGCCAGCAGTGCGGGGGGCACCGGGGAGCTGTTTTTT | CASSAGGTGELFF
TRBJ2-7 | 13 | few | TRBV5-1 | TRBD2 | TGCGCCAGCAGCTTCCGGGAGGCCTACGAGCAGTACTTC | CASSFREAYEQYF
TRBJ2-7 | 14 | few | TRBV28 | TRBD1 | TGTGCCAGCAGTTACGGGGACAGCTCCTACGAGCAGTACTTC | CASSYGDSSYEQYF
TRBJ2-7 | 18 | . | TRBV19 | TRBD2 | TGTGCCAGTAGTCCAGTTTCTCCCCGGGGGAGGGTCTCCTACGAGCAGTACTTC | CASSPVSPRGRVSYEQYF
TRBJ2-5 | 15 | few | TRBV28 | TRBD1 | TGTGCCAGCAGTTTTATTACAGGGGGCCGAGAGACCCAGTACTTC | CASSFITGGRETQYF
TRBJ1-1 | 14 | . | TRBV7-2 | . | TGTGCCAGCAGCCTCGTCCAGGGGAACACTGAAGCTTTCTTT | CASSLVQGNTEAFF
TRBJ2-7 | 12 | . | TRBV2 | . | TGTGCCAGCAGTGAATACTCCTACGAGCAGTACTTC | CASSEYSYEQYF
TRBJ2-7 | 13 | . | TRBV11-2 | TRBD1 | TGTGCCAGCAGCTCGGACAGGGGCGGCGAGCAGTACTTC | CASSSDRGGEQYF
TRBJ2-7 | 16 | . | TRBV5-5 | TRBD2 | TGTGCCAGCAGCTTGGAATCCAGGAGCGGGAGGTACGAGCAGTACTTC | CASSLESRSGRYEQYF
TRBJ2-5 | 17 | . | TRBV7-2 | TRBD2 | TGTGCCAGCAGCTTAACACCTAGCGGGGGAGCCGGGGAGACCCAGTACTTC | CASSLTPSGGAGETQYF
TRBJ2-3 | 16 | few | TRBV7-6 | TRBD2 | TGTGCCAGCAGCCCCTTAGCGGGGGGAAGCACAGATACGCAGTATTTT | CASSPLAGGSTDTQYF
TRBJ1-2 | 14 | . | TRBV15 | . | TGTGCCACCAGCAGAGCTGGCAGTCACTATGGCTACACCTTC | CATSRAGSHYGYTF
TRBJ1-2 | 14 | few | TRBV11-2 | . | TGTGCCAGCAGCCAAAGGAGGGGTGACTATGGCTACACCTTC | CASSQRRGDYGYTF
TRBJ2-1 | 13 | few | TRBV5-6 | . | TGTGCCAGCAGCGCCGGAGGATACAATGAGCAGTTCTTC | CASSAGGYNEQFF
TRBJ2-5 | 16 | . | TRBV5-4 | TRBD2 | TGTGCCAGCAGCCCCCGAGCGGGGGGCTTCCAAGAGACCCAGTACTTC | CASSPRAGGFQETQYF
TRBJ2-1 | 14 | . | TRBV6-1 | TRBD2 | TGTGCCAGCACGGCGGGGGGGCGGCACAATGAGCAGTTCTTC | CASTAGGRHNEQFF
TRBJ1-2 | 13 | . | TRBV14 | . | TGTGCCAGCAGCGTACAGGGTTTCGGCGGCTACACCTTC | CASSVQGFGGYTF
TRBJ1-1 | 14 | . | TRBV18 | . | TGTGCCAGCTCATCCAATCCAGGTAACACTGAAGCTTTCTTT | CASSSNPGNTEAFF
TRBJ1-5 | 15 | . | TRBV21-1 | . | TGTGCCAGCAGCAACCGGGACAGGAGCAATCAGCCCCAGCATTTT | CASSNRDRSNQPQHF
TRBJ2-1 | 14 | . | TRBV2 | TRBD2 | TGTGCCAGCAACCAAGCGGGGCGAAACAATGAGCAGTTCTTC | CASNQAGRNNEQFF
TRBJ2-5 | 15 | few | TRBV9 | . | TGTGCCAGCAGCGTACTAGGACACCCCCAAGAGACCCAGTACTTC | CASSVLGHPQETQYF
TRBJ1-4 | 15 | few | TRBV6-5 | TRBD1 | TGTGCCAGCAGTTACTCAGGACAGGGGGCTGAAAAACTGTTTTTT | CASSYSGQGAEKLFF
TRBJ1-1 | 14 | . | TRBV7-2 | . | TGTGCCAGCAGCTCCAGGGTCGCGAACACTGAAGCTTTCTTT | CASSSRVANTEAFF
TRBJ2-5 | 17 | . | TRBV27 | . | TGTGCCAGCAGTCCGCCCAGGGTGGCTGGGCTCTGGGAGACCCAGTACTTC | CASSPPRVAGLWETQYF
TRBJ1-2 | 14 | . | TRBV11-2 | TRBD1 | TGTGCCAGCAGCTTGGGACAGGATGGCTATGGCTACACCTTC | CASSLGQDGYGYTF
TRBJ2-7 | 14 | . | TRBV6-5 | . | TGTGCCAGCAGTTCGCGGTTTGACTCCTACGAGCAGTACTTC | CASSSRFDSYEQYF
TRBJ2-3 | 13 | few | TRBV19 | . | TGTGCCAGTAGTGGAATGCGGGGAGATACGCAGTATTTT | CASSGMRGDTQYF
TRBJ2-2 | 16 | few | TRBV9 | TRBD1 | TGTGCCAGCAGCGTAGTTCCTCGACAGGGACGGGAGGAGCTGTTTTTT | CASSVVPRQGREELFF
TRBJ1-2 | 16 | . | TRBV5-1 | . | TGCGCCAGCAGCTTGGAACTGGGTAAAGGGGACTATGGCTACACCTTC | CASSLELGKGDYGYTF
TRBJ1-4 | 14 | few | TRBV29-1 | . | TGCAGCGCCGCCGGGGGGGGAACTAATGAAAAACTGTTTTTT | CSAAGGGTNEKLFF
TRBJ1-5 | 14 | many | TRBV7-2 | . | TGTGCCAGCAGCTTAGTGGCAGACAATCAGCCCCAGCATTTT | CASSLVADNQPQHF
TRBJ2-3 | 15 | many | TRBV5-1 | TRBD2 | TGCGCCAGCTACGATAGCGGGGGGAGCACAGATACGCAGTATTTT | CASYDSGGSTDTQYF
TRBJ2-1 | 15 | . | TRBV11-2 | TRBD2 | TGTGCCAGCAGGTACGGGGGGGCTGACTACAATGAGCAGTTCTTC | CASRYGGADYNEQFF
TRBJ1-3 | 14 | . | TRBV5-1 | . | TGCGCCAGCAGCAGCGGGGAATCTGGAAACACCATATATTTT | CASSSGESGNTIYF
TRBJ2-5 | 16 | few | TRBV18 | TRBD2 | TGTGCCAGCTCACCACAGAGGGCGGGGGAGACGTTGACCCAGTACTTC | CASSPQRAGETLTQYF
TRBJ1-6 | 15 | . | TRBV7-2 | TRBD1 | TGTGCCAGCAGCTTAGTGACAGGGGGCGATTCACCCCTCCACTTT | CASSLVTGGDSPLHF
TRBJ2-4 | 16 | . | TRBV7-2 | TRBD2 | TGTGCCAGCAGCCCGTCGACTAGCGGGGGGCAGCTCATTCAGTACTTC | CASSPSTSGGQLIQYF
TRBJ2-2 | 15 | . | TRBV29-1 | TRBD1 | TGCAGCGCTAAAACGGGACAGGGGGCCTCCGGGGAGCTGTTTTTT | CSAKTGQGASGELFF
TRBJ2-3 | 19 | . | TRBV5-1 | TRBD2 | TGCGCCAGCAGCCCAACCGGACTAGCGGGGGGGCATAGCACAGATACGCAGTATTTT | CASSPTGLAGGHSTDTQYF
TRBJ2-5 | 14 | few | TRBV5-1 | TRBD2 | TGCGCCAGCAGGTACGGGGGGTACCAAGAGACCCAGTACTTC | CASRYGGYQETQYF
TRBJ2-5 | 14 | . | TRBV7-9 | . | TGTGCCAGCAGCCATCAGGGAAAGGAAGAGACCCAGTACTTC | CASSHQGKEETQYF
TRBJ2-2 | 17 | few | TRBV7-9 | . | TGTGCCAGCAGCTTAGGGTTGGGCAGTCCGAACACCGGGGAGCTGTTTTTT | CASSLGLGSPNTGELFF
TRBJ2-3 | 16 | . | TRBV5-8 | . | TGTGCCAGCAGCTTGCAGGGGACCCTAATCACAGATACGCAGTATTTT | CASSLQGTLITDTQYF
TRBJ1-4 | 15 | few | TRBV2 | TRBD1 | TGTGCCAGCCAAGACGTCGGGACAGCTAATGAAAAACTGTTTTTT | CASQDVGTANEKLFF